This T cell receptor beta chain was recorded in a study of T cells after yellow fever vaccination (dated by TCRdb to the late 2010s). Regarding the study in general: The SMART-Seq v4 Ultra Low Input RNA kit was used to prepare libraries from fractions with low cell numbers. To follow T-cell clones before and after primary and booster YFV17D yellow fever vaccination, bulk TCR alpha and beta repertoires were sequenced over time. Two healthy male donors, one aged 18 to 29 and one aged 30 to 40 years, were included in the cohort. Blood was collected at multiple timepoints before and after primary and secondary immunization, and bulk PBMC replicates and cell subsets were isolated. Findings and caveats that apply to the study as a whole: After the booster, most clones that had expanded after primary vaccination were detected again (around 96% of CD4 and more than 80% of CD8), suggesting broad maintenance of memory. FACS-sorted repertoires could contain abundant contaminating clonotypes from the bulk population, so computational filtering was required. A small fraction of clonotypes showed up in both the CD4 and CD8 compartments, probably as a result of convergent recombination. Only a couple of donors were included in the study, so the extent to which the findings can be generalized is limited. The secondary T-cell response was found to be weaker but faster than the primary response, with a peak reached on day 5 rather than on day 15.

Its CDR3 holds 15 amino acids, cysteine through phenylalanine. Only CDR3 DNA remains: 45 bases, in frame from the first base. Trimming removed 4 bases from V and 4 bases from J, leaving 14 bases between the germline ends. Via the germline V gene (reference sequence), CDR1 is SEHNR and CDR2 FQNEAQ. This clonotype occurred many times. Its recognized antigen is unknown. No per-base quality is available; no much larger clone lies one base away. The treatment or condition label, read with the paper, signifies: live attenuated yellow fever vaccine strain. PBMCs were isolated from peripheral blood using a standard Ficoll-Paque protocol. Dynabeads CD4 and CD8 positive selection kits were used to isolate CD4 and CD8 T-cell fractions. TriZol was used to extract RNA from bulk PBMCs, CD4 and CD8 fractions, and dextramer-positive and dextramer-negative fractions. The instrument given in TCRdb is Illumina NovaSeq 6000. TCR cDNA was made using 5'RACE template switching, a step that added a universal primer site and unique molecular identifiers. Priming for cDNA synthesis came from both the TCR alpha and TCR beta constant segments. Libraries were amplified in two PCR steps, with sample barcodes and sequencing adapters added in the second step. Sequencing of the libraries was done on either Illumina HiSeq 2500 (2x100 bp) or NovaSeq (2x150 bp). Regarding the original processing steps: Demultiplexing of reads and collapsing into UMI consensus sequences were performed with MIGEC, and V(D)J alignment was carried out with MiXCR. Vaccine-responding clonotypes were defined with edgeR using replicate PBMC samples, requiring FDR below 0.01 and a log2 fold change above 5 up to day 15. CD4 or CD8 identity was assigned to each bulk clonotype according to whether the clonotype was present at higher abundance in the sequenced CD4 repertoire or the sequenced CD8 repertoire. The raw public data were reprocessed by TCRdb itself: fastp quality trimming at Q25, MiXCR clonotype calling, in-frame beta chains only. Each entry is one CDR3 protein sequence, shown with its most common DNA and genes. TCRdb, not the original authors, processed these V and J calls. Recorded for this sample are approximately 260,000 distinct CDR3 sequences; about 5.2% of them occurred a single time. The ten largest clones take up about 3.5% of the sample.

The clonotype comes from a man aged 18 to 29 who received the YFV17D yellow fever vaccine. The chain is made from TRBV7-9 and TRBJ1-3; there is no confident call for the D gene. Sequencing used CD4+ T cells sorted from PBMCs, obtained on the day of the yellow fever booster vaccination. The CDR3 loop reads CASSSRGSPGNTIYF. The base sequence is TGTGCCAGCAGCTCTCGCGGGTCACCAGGAAACACCATATATTTT.